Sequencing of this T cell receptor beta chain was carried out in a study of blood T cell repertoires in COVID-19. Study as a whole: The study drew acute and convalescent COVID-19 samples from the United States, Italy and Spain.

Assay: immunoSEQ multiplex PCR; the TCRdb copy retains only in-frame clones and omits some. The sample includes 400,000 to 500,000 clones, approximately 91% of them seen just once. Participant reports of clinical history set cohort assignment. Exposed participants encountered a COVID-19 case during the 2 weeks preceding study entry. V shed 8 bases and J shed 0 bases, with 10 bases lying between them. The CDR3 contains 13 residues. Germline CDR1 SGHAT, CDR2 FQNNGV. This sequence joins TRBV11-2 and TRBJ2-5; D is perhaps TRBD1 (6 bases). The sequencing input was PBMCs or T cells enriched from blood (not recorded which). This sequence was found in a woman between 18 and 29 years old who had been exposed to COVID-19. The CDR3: CASARGDQETQYF. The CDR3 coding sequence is TGTGCCAGCGCCAGGGGCGACCAAGAGACCCAGTACTTC.